What follows is one TCR beta chain and its context. Clones were read by immunoSEQ multiplex PCR, and TCRdb kept only the in-frame ones, dropping some. The table records more than 10,000 clones, about 88% of them present only once. This sample was taken from a study of chemoradiotherapy in HPV16-positive cancers. Germline loops: CDR1 SGHRS, CDR2 YFSETQ. This CDR3 region has 14 residues. V was cut by 7 bases and J by 3 bases, with 16 bases left in between. This TCR came from a human donor with HPV-associated anogenital cancer. The source material was blood, sampled from a patient who underwent chemoradiotherapy. The chain uses TRBV5-1 and TRBJ1-1; TRBD1 is a possible D gene (6 bases). CDR3 loop: CASQRGPGYTEAFF. CDR3 bases: TGCGCCAGCCAGCGGGGGCCAGGGTACACTGAAGCTTTCTTT.